Listed here are 18 T cell receptor beta chains from one sample, sequenced in a study of T cell clonotyping in hematopoietic cell transplantation. Measured with immunoSEQ multiplex PCR; TCRdb has only the in-frame clones, and not every one. The table has more than 55,000 clones, just under 95% seen once; the top ten hold roughly 1.5%. Sequencing used peripheral blood mononuclear cells. These receptors originate from a man aged 45 to 65 in good health. Some clones in this sample may be carry-over from other donors' samples.

V and J are TRBV7-2 and TRBJ2-3, with TRBD2 identical over 9 bases. Germline assignment: CDR1 SGHTA and CDR2 FQGNSA. The CDR3 sequence is 16 residues long. The ends lost 5 bases at V and 2 bases at J; junction bases unmatched: 8. CDR3 in amino acids: CASSPRAGGPTDTQYF. The CDR3, as DNA: TGTGCCAGCAGCCCCCGGGCGGGAGGGCCCACAGATACGCAGTATTTT.

The V call is TRBV4-1, the J call TRBJ1-1; D is possibly TRBD1 (5 bases). Germline CDR1 and CDR2: MGHRA and YSYEKL. The length of the CDR3 is 15 residues. V gave up 4 bases and J gave up 2 bases, with 14 bases separating them. The CDR3 sequence: CASSPRRGSNTEAFF. The CDR3 DNA reads as TGCGCCAGCAGCCCACGTCGGGGCTCCAACACTGAAGCTTTCTTT.

V gene TRBV29-1 combines with J gene TRBJ2-7, with 9 bases matching TRBD1. The germline V gene encodes CDR1 SQVTM and CDR2 ANQGSEA. The CDR3 length is 13 residues. J was trimmed by 3 bases and V by 6 bases; bases with no gene match: 6. This CDR3 is CSVPGTGHYEQYF. CDR3 sequence (DNA): TGCAGCGTGCCCGGGACAGGGCACTACGAGCAGTACTTC.

The chain couples TRBV27 to TRBJ2-7; D might be TRBD2 (6 bases). Germline V gene sequence: CDR1 MNHEY, CDR2 SMNVEV (reference sequence). This CDR3 is built from 15 residues. Trimming pared 2 bases from V and 2 bases from J, leaving 13 bases between. The DNA for the CDR3 is TGTGCCAGCAGTTTAGTCGCGGGACCAACCTACGAGCAGTACTTC. As protein: CASSLVAGPTYEQYF.

This chain joins TRBV28 and TRBJ2-5; D possibly corresponds to TRBD2 (6 bases). Trimming cost V 6 bases and J 1 base, with 9 bases left between them. Germline V gene sequence: CDR1 MDHEN, CDR2 SYDVKM. The CDR3 has 13 residues. The CDR3 sequence: CASSPGGQETQYF. CDR3 in DNA: TGTGCCAGCAGCCCCGGGGGCCAAGAGACCCAGTACTTC.

V and J are TRBV5-6 and TRBJ2-5; TRBD1 is a possible D gene (5 bases). Trimming stripped 3 bases from V and 1 base from J, with 13 bases between. The CDR3 spans 15 residues. In germline, CDR1 is SGHDT, CDR2 YYEEEE. The CDR3 here is CASSSAQGSQETQYF. DNA of the CDR3: TGTGCCAGCAGCTCGGCCCAGGGTTCCCAAGAGACCCAGTACTTC.

This clone was found once. This chain connects TRBV11-2 to TRBJ1-3; TRBD1 is a possible D gene (6 bases). The CDR3 is made up of 16 amino acids. The germline V and J ends were trimmed by 5 bases and 0 bases, with 14 bases remaining between them. CDR1 and CDR2 (germline): SGHAT, FQNNGV. The CDR3: CASSVGQPTSGNTIYF. Here the CDR3 DNA reads TGTGCCAGCAGCGTAGGACAGCCGACCTCTGGAAACACCATATATTTT.

The chain couples TRBV6-1 to TRBJ2-1, with 7 bases that match TRBD2. In germline, CDR1 is MNHNS, CDR2 SASEGT. This CDR3 region has 15 residues. V lost 5 bases and J lost 2; bases outside the gene matches: 6. The CDR3 DNA reads as TGTGCCAGCAGTACGGGGGGAGGTCCCTACAATGAGCAGTTCTTC. Amino acids: CASSTGGGPYNEQFF.

Only one count was recorded for this clone. The CDR3 sequence is CASSLSNPGYGGYEQYF. DNA for the CDR3: TGTGCCAGCAGTTTATCGAATCCGGGGTACGGTGGCTACGAGCAGTACTTC. The gene calls are TRBV27 and TRBJ2-7; TRBD2 might be the D (5 bases). CDR1 is MNHEY, CDR2 SMNVEV, per germline (reference sequence). The ends were cut back, 0 bases at V and 3 bases at J, with 18 bases in the middle. CDR3 length equals 17 residues.

The rearrangement joins TRBV7-9 to TRBJ1-2, with D perhaps matching TRBD1 (5 bases). From germline, CDR1 is SEHNR and CDR2 FQNEAQ (reference sequence). The CDR3 contains 13 residues. V lost 0 bases and J lost 6, with 8 bases in between. The CDR3 DNA reads as TGTGCCAGCAGCTTAGCGTCGGGGGATGGCTACACCTTC. Protein product: CASSLASGDGYTF.

V usage is TRBV6-1 and J usage is TRBJ2-2; 8 bases align to TRBD2. The CDR3 loop spans 17 amino acids. The V gene end was trimmed by 0 bases and the J gene end by 1 base; junction bases not matched to a gene: 4. CDR1 MNHNS and CDR2 SASEGT come from the germline V gene. CDR3 in amino acids: CASSEARSGGNTGELFF. The CDR3 nucleotides read TGTGCCAGCAGTGAAGCGAGAAGCGGGGGGAACACCGGGGAGCTGTTTTTT.

This clone has only one observation. The chain is built from TRBV20-1 and TRBJ2-7; no firm D call. Trimming stripped 2 bases from V and 4 bases from J, with 6 bases between. The germline gives CDR1 DFQATT, CDR2 SNEGSKA (reference sequence). The CDR3 loop spans 11 amino acids. CDR3 sequence reads: CSARMGYEQYF. CDR3 nucleotide sequence: TGCAGTGCTAGAATGGGGTACGAGCAGTACTTC.

J is TRBJ2-2 and V is TRBV7-9; D gene ambiguous. CDR1 and CDR2 from the germline V gene are SEHNR and FQNEAQ (reference sequence). V gave up 1 base and J gave up 6 bases, with 6 bases separating them. The length of the CDR3 is 13 residues. The CDR3 sequence: CASSLEGSGELFF. The CDR3 nucleotides are TGTGCCAGCAGCTTAGAAGGTTCCGGGGAGCTGTTTTTT.

The chain carries TRBV19 and TRBJ1-5; a weak D match, TRBD1 (5 bases). The CDR3 extends over 16 amino acids. Per the germline V gene, CDR1 is LNHDA and CDR2 is SQIVND (reference sequence). V gave up 5 bases and J gave up 7 bases, with 21 bases separating them. The CDR3, as DNA: TGTGCCAGTAGTCTAAAACCGGGACCCCTGGGGCAGCCCCAGCATTTT. Protein sequence: CASSLKPGPLGQPQHF.

This clone was found once. CDR3 in DNA: TGTGCCAGCGCCGGGACAGGGCCCACCGGGGAGCTGTTTTTT. It specifies CASAGTGPTGELFF. The rearrangement joins TRBV25-1 to TRBJ2-2, with 9 nucleotides matching TRBD1. This CDR3 region has 14 residues. V dropped 8 bases and J dropped 4; count of bases not matched to a gene: 5. CDR1 and CDR2 (germline): MGHDK, SYGVNS.

This chain connects TRBV7-2 to TRBJ1-3; 7 nucleotides match TRBD1. The length of the CDR3 is 16 residues. Germline V CDR1 and CDR2: SGHTA, FQGNSA. Trimming took 5 bases from V and 0 from J; bases not matched to a gene: 7. This CDR3 reads CASSPRTGRSGNTIYF. DNA of the CDR3: TGTGCCAGCAGCCCCCGGACAGGCCGCTCTGGAAACACCATATATTTT.

J is TRBJ1-1 and V is TRBV19; D gene unclear. V was trimmed by 8 bases and J by 6 bases, leaving 16 bases between them. CDR1 and CDR2 from the germline V gene are LNHDA and SQIVND (reference sequence). The CDR3 is 13 residues long. This chain's CDR3 is CASLAGAWAEAFF. The CDR3 nucleotides read TGTGCCAGTCTTGCCGGTGCTTGGGCTGAAGCTTTCTTT.

The chain couples TRBV7-2 to TRBJ1-2; D is possibly TRBD1 (5 bases). V lost 1 base, J lost 8 bases, and 11 bases lay in between. The CDR3 sequence is 13 residues long. CDR1 and CDR2 from the germline V gene are SGHTA and FQGNSA. CDR3 sequence: CASSLGQGGGYTF. CDR3 nucleotide sequence: TGTGCCAGCAGCTTAGGTCAGGGTGGCGGCTACACCTTC.